Below, 17 T cell receptor beta chains from the same sample are listed, as sequenced in a study of tumor and adjacent non-tumor tissue in lung cancer. RNA was extracted from bulk tissue without any cell sorting. This non-tumor lung sample came from over 3 cm beyond the tumor edge. The library came from three nested PCR rounds adapted from ARM-PCR protocols. TCRdb called the multiplex PCR reads again in MiXCR, with one record for every CDR3 protein. The table includes tens of thousands of distinct CDR3 sequences, roughly two thirds detected once. What was sequenced was distant non-tumor lung tissue. The receptor set was obtained from a woman aged 35 to 49 with non-small cell lung cancer.

A note on this clonotype: A much bigger clone sits one base away, suggesting this may be a read error. This chain uses TRBV6-2 or TRBV6-3 with TRBJ2-7, with TRBD1 as a possible D gene (7 bases). Trimming stripped 6 bases from V and 6 bases from J, with 15 bases between. The germline V gene encodes CDR1 MNHEY and CDR2 SVGEGT. The CDR3 is 13 amino acids. CDR3 nucleotides: TGTGCCAGCAGCGGCAGGGGGGCTTCCGAGCAGTACTTC. Its protein is CASSGRGASEQYF.

This clonotype was counted many times. A much more abundant neighbour one base away suggests this may be a read error. This chain connects TRBV11-2 to TRBJ2-2; no reliable D call. The CDR3 totals 14 residues. Germline CDR1 reads SGHAT; CDR2 reads FQNNGV. Trimming shortened V by 8 bases and J by 3 bases, and 13 bases separated the two germline ends. The CDR3 loop reads CASRWSLDTGELFF. The DNA of the CDR3 is TGTGCCAGCCGCTGGTCCCTAGACACCGGGGAGCTGTTTTTT. The full variable domain, in which reference TRBV11-2 and TRBJ2-2 provide the parts outside the CDR3, is EAGVAQSPRYKIIEKRQSVAFWCNPISGHATLYWYQQILGQGPKLLIQFQNNGVVDDSQLPKDRFSAERLKGVDSTLKIQPAKLEDSAVYLCASRWSLDTGELFFGEGSRLTVL.

The chain joins TRBV12-3 or TRBV12-4 to TRBJ1-1; D perhaps matches TRBD1 (5 bases). The CDR3 runs 12 residues. Between the trimmed V and J ends, which lost 3 bases and 13 bases, there was a span of 15 bases. CDR3 sequence reads: CASSFQGLEDFF. The CDR3 DNA follows: TGTGCCAGCAGTTTTCAGGGACTTGAGGATTTCTTT.

This clonotype has a count of ten or more. V gene TRBV6-6 combines with J gene TRBJ1-1; 8 nucleotides line up with TRBD1. CDR3 length equals 15 residues. The V gene end was trimmed by 7 bases and the J gene end by 0 bases; junction bases not matched to a gene: 7. Germline V gives CDR1 MNHNY, CDR2 SVGAGI (reference sequence). This CDR3 is CASNGQGGMNTEAFF. CDR3 in DNA: TGTGCCAGCAACGGACAGGGTGGAATGAACACTGAAGCTTTCTTT.

With regard to this clonotype: It is likely a read error, because the conserved phenylalanine at the end of the CDR3 is missing. The rearrangement uses TRBV5-8 and TRBJ1-2, with D perhaps matching TRBD1 (5 bases). The germline gives CDR1 SGHTS, CDR2 YDEGEE. The CDR3 contains 16 residues. The CDR3 is CASTHWWGISWYGYTI. The CDR3 DNA reads TGTGCCAGCACCCATTGGTGGGGGATATCTTGGTATGGTTACACCATC.

This clonotype was counted between two and nine times. Relative to the germline gene, one junction end is altered; a read error may explain this. The rearrangement joins TRBV11-2 to TRBJ2-3; tentatively, D is TRBD2 (5 bases). The CDR3 consists of 15 residues. Per the germline V gene, CDR1 is SGHAT and CDR2 is FQNNGV. The CDR3 is CTSSQRASRADTQYF. The CDR3, as DNA: TGTACCAGCAGCCAACGGGCTAGCCGAGCAGATACGCAGTATTTC.

Worth noting for this clonotype: One junction end disagrees with the germline gene, perhaps due to a read error. The V and J genes are TRBV6-6 and TRBJ1-5; possibly TRBD1 for D (5 bases). CDR3 length equals 15 residues. In germline, CDR1 is MNHNY, CDR2 SVGAGI (reference sequence). CDR3: CISTRGASDGQSQHF. In nucleotides, the CDR3 is TGTATCAGCACAAGAGGGGCGAGCGACGGTCAGTCCCAGCATTTT.

V usage is TRBV10-2 and J usage is TRBJ2-7, with D maybe TRBD2 (6 bases). Germline CDR1 reads WSHSY; CDR2 reads SAAADI. Trimming shortened V by 6 bases and J by 0 bases, and 12 bases separated the two germline ends. CDR3 length: 14 residues. CDR3 bases: TGCGCCAGCAGGCGGGACTTGAGCTCCTACGAGCAGTACTTC. It yields the protein CASRRDLSSYEQYF.

With regard to this clonotype: One junction end disagrees with the germline gene, perhaps due to a read error. The chain links TRBV28 to TRBJ2-2; TRBD1 aligns across 7 bases. The CDR3 has 13 amino acids. Germline V CDR1 and CDR2: MDHEN, SYDVKM. CDR3 coding DNA: TGTGCCAGTAGTTTAGGGGGCTTCTGGGAGCTGTTTTTT. As protein: CASSLGGFWELFF.

In the case of this clonotype: A much larger clone is a single base away; this may be a read error. The chain recombines TRBV12-3 or TRBV12-4 with TRBJ1-1; TRBD1 matches 10 bases. This CDR3 has 13 amino acids. The CDR3 loop is CVSRDRGSTEAFF. CDR3 bases: TGTGTCAGCAGGGACAGGGGATCGACTGAAGCTTTCTTT.

Concerning this clonotype itself: The junction does not match germline at one end; this may be a read error. CDR3 residues: CVINGRTWGLYGYTF. CDR3 DNA sequence: TGTGTCATCAATGGGAGGACATGGGGCCTCTATGGCTACACCTTC. The rearrangement joins TRBV10-3 to TRBJ1-2, with a weak D call TRBD1 (5 bases). The CDR3 covers 15 residues. Germline CDR1 and CDR2: ENHRY and SYGVKD.

This clonotype was seen a few times. In DNA form, the CDR3 reads TGTGCCAGCAGCACCCCCCTAGGACTAGCATCCTCCTACAATGAGCAGTTCTTC. Residues: CASSTPLGLASSYNEQFF. This chain connects TRBV7-9 to TRBJ2-1, with TRBD2 matching over 8 bases. Trimming at V came to 5 bases and at J to 0 bases, leaving 12 bases not matched to a gene. The CDR3 is made up of 18 amino acids. CDR1 and CDR2 (germline): SEHNR, FQNEAQ (reference sequence).

Remarks on this clonotype: A junction boundary mismatches the germline segment, possibly from a read error. The V call is TRBV11-2, the J call TRBJ2-7; D is possibly TRBD2 (5 bases). Looked up from germline, CDR1 is SGHAT and CDR2 is FQNNGV. The CDR3 runs 15 residues. The CDR3 loop reads CASCLLGRVHNEQYF. The CDR3 DNA is TGTGCCAGCTGCTTACTTGGGCGGGTGCACAACGAGCAGTACTTC.

This clonotype occurred many times. This chain joins TRBV24-1 and TRBJ2-7; D remains unclear. The CDR3 is 14 residues long. Germline V gene sequence: CDR1 KGHDR, CDR2 SFDVKD. V lost 6 bases to trimming and J lost 4 bases, with 15 bases between them. Here the CDR3 reads CATSLGTAGYEQYF. In DNA, the CDR3 is TGTGCCACCAGTTTAGGAACGGCCGGATACGAGCAGTACTTC.

This clonotype is labeled medium-sized. V gene TRBV11-2 combines with J gene TRBJ2-3; D perhaps matches TRBD2 (5 bases). The CDR3 covers 15 residues. Germline CDR1 SGHAT, CDR2 FQNNGV. Trimming removed 5 bases at V and 4 bases at J, with 16 bases between. This chain's CDR3 is CASSQRASRADTQYF. The CDR3 DNA sequence: TGTGCCAGCAGCCAACGGGCTAGCCGAGCAGATACGCAGTATTTT.

This clonotype was observed many times. This chain connects TRBV6-1 to TRBJ2-3; TRBD2 might be the D (6 bases). The V gene's germline CDR1 is MNHNS and CDR2 SASEGT. The CDR3 sequence is 14 residues long. The V end was cut by 5 bases, the J end by 7 bases, with 16 bases between. CDR3 nucleotide sequence: TGTGCCAGCAGTCCAGCGGGTTCCAGTTATACGCAGTATTTT. It is translated as CASSPAGSSYTQYF.

This chain links TRBV11-2 with TRBJ2-7; TRBD2 might be the D (5 bases). V dropped 7 bases and J dropped 7 bases, with 14 bases sitting between them. CDR1 and CDR2 (germline): SGHAT, FQNNGV. CDR3 length equals 12 residues. CDR3 region: CASTPGWQEQYF. CDR3 in DNA: TGTGCCAGCACTCCGGGGTGGCAGGAGCAGTACTTC.